The next 15 T cell receptor beta chains were all read from a single sample in a study of blood T cells in healthy people across ages. Through a sample-barcoded 5' primer and a J-beta primer mix, a second PCR was run for roughly 6 to 11 cycles. TCRdb fed the 5' RACE reads into MiXCR, producing one record per CDR3 protein. This table has roughly 800,000 distinct CDR3 sequences, 50% to 65% appearing once. What was sequenced was blood. The receptors originated from an older man in good health.

As concerns this clonotype: The junction differs from germline at one of its ends, possibly a read error. V gene TRBV29-1 combines with J gene TRBJ2-5, with D unclear. CDR1 SQVTM and CDR2 ANQGSEA come from the germline V gene. This CDR3 is 13 amino acids long. The CDR3, as DNA: TGCAGCGTTGCCCGTTTGTACCAAGAGACCCGGTACTTC. Protein: CSVARLYQETRYF.

The chain links TRBV6-1 to TRBJ2-5; no clear D gene. The germline CDR1 and CDR2 sequences are MNHNS and SASEGT. V was cut by 1 base and J by 4 bases, with 7 bases left in between. CDR3 length: 13 amino acids. DNA for the CDR3: TGTGCCAGCAGTGAAGGGTATAGAGAGACCCAGTACTTC. Translated, it gives CASSEGYRETQYF.

This chain links TRBV11-2 with TRBJ2-7, with a possible D match to TRBD1 (7 bases). Germline V CDR1 and CDR2: SGHAT, FQNNGV. V was shortened by 4 bases and J by 0 bases, with 16 bases between the two germline ends. This CDR3 has 16 amino acids. CDR3 coding DNA: TGTGCCAGCAGCTCCACAGGGGTGGAGGGCTCCTACGAGCAGTACTTC. Translating it yields CASSSTGVEGSYEQYF.

The gene calls are TRBV28 and TRBJ2-7, with a tentative D call TRBD1 (5 bases). Germline-derived CDR1 and CDR2 are MDHEN and SYDVKM. V lost 10 bases and J lost 2, with 12 bases in between. The CDR3 extends over 12 amino acids. CDR3 region: CATRTPPYEQYF. The CDR3 DNA reads TGTGCCACGCGGACACCCCCCTACGAGCAGTACTTC.

The chain links TRBV5-1 to TRBJ2-3; D remains ambiguous. Trimming cost V 4 bases and J 0 bases, with 12 bases left between them. Germline CDR1 is SGHRS and CDR2 is YFSETQ. The CDR3 is 15 residues long. CDR3: CASSDPGPSTDTQYF. The CDR3 DNA reads as TGCGCCAGCAGCGACCCGGGCCCTAGCACAGATACGCAGTATTTT.

CDR3 loop: CASSSMTWDRTRRETQYF. CDR3 nucleotide sequence: TGTGCCAGCAGCTCCATGACTTGGGACAGGACACGGCGTGAGACCCAGTACTTC. The chain carries TRBV7-9 and TRBJ2-5; 8 nucleotides line up with TRBD1. Per germline, CDR1 SEHNR and CDR2 FQNEAQ (reference sequence). V lost 4 bases to trimming and J lost 5 bases; unmatched junction nucleotides: 18. This CDR3 comprises 18 residues.

The rearrangement joins TRBV4-1 to TRBJ2-7; D is perhaps TRBD1 or TRBD2 (6 bases each). Between the trimmed V and J ends, which lost 4 bases and 0 bases, there was a span of 13 bases. Germline V gene lookup returns CDR1 MGHRA and CDR2 YSYEKL. The CDR3 length is 15 residues. The DNA of the CDR3 is TGCGCCAGCAGCCTCAAAGGGGGGCCCTCCTACGAGCAGTACTTC. Translated: CASSLKGGPSYEQYF.

This clonotype appeared a few times. The chain links TRBV5-1 to TRBJ2-1; 9 nucleotides match TRBD1. The V segment lost 3 bases and the J segment 5 bases; nucleotides outside the gene matches: 3. CDR3 size: 14 residues. Germline V gives CDR1 SGHRS, CDR2 YFSETQ. The CDR3 protein is CASSSGQGNNEQFF. The CDR3 bases are TGCGCCAGCAGCTCGGGACAGGGCAACAATGAGCAGTTCTTC.

The rearrangement uses TRBV7-2 and TRBJ2-7, with unresolved D. The DNA matches TRBJ2-5 better at its end, which makes the J call doubtful. Germline V gene sequence: CDR1 SGHTA, CDR2 FQGNSA. CDR3 length: 13 residues. The CDR3 DNA reads as TGTGCCAGCAGCGCCGACCTGCGGGAGACCCAGTACTTC. Translation: CASSADLRETQYF.

The chain links TRBV7-9 to TRBJ2-5; D remains unclear. The germline gives CDR1 SEHNR, CDR2 FQNEAQ (reference sequence). The V and J ends lost 3 bases and 2 bases respectively, with 10 bases between them. The CDR3 length is 14 residues. The CDR3 sequence is CASSFGVIQETQYF. The DNA for the CDR3 is TGTGCCAGCAGCTTTGGGGTCATACAAGAGACCCAGTACTTC.

There are a few counts of this clonotype. The chain recombines TRBV3-1 with TRBJ1-2; TRBD1 matches 9 bases. This CDR3 has 14 amino acids. Germline V gives CDR1 LGHDT, CDR2 YNNKEL (reference sequence). V lost 1 base, J lost 3 bases, and 0 bases stayed unmatched. The CDR3 sequence is CASSQGDRDYGYTF. The CDR3 DNA reads TGTGCCAGCAGCCAAGGGGACAGGGACTATGGCTACACCTTC.

The genes are TRBV6-5 and TRBJ2-7, with D possibly matching TRBD2 (5 bases). The end of the DNA is better explained by TRBJ2-5, so the J call may be wrong. The CDR3 totals 15 residues. The germline V gene encodes CDR1 MNHEY and CDR2 SVGAGI. The DNA of the CDR3 is TGTGCCAGCAGAATCGGACTCGGTGGGCAAGAGACCCAGTACTTC. As protein: CASRIGLGGQETQYF.

V and J are TRBV5-1 and TRBJ1-1, with D maybe TRBD1 (5 bases). The CDR3 is 15 residues long. In germline, CDR1 is SGHRS, CDR2 YFSETQ. Trimming shortened V by 0 bases and J by 2 bases, and 11 bases separated the two germline ends. The CDR3 region has the DNA TGCGCCAGCAGCTTGGTCCCGGGGGAAAACACTGAAGCTTTCTTT. Translated: CASSLVPGENTEAFF.

The gene calls are TRBV5-1 and TRBJ2-1; TRBD2 matches 10 bases. TRBJ2-7 explains the end of the DNA better; the J call may be wrong. Germline V CDR1 and CDR2: SGHRS, YFSETQ. The CDR3 extends over 14 amino acids. This CDR3 is CASYSGRYYNEQYF. The CDR3 DNA follows: TGCGCCAGCTATAGCGGGAGGTACTACAATGAGCAGTACTTC.

The chain is built from TRBV20-1 and TRBJ2-3, with D perhaps matching TRBD2 (6 bases). Trimming took 5 bases from V and 1 from J, leaving 13 bases between them. The germline gives CDR1 DFQATT, CDR2 SNEGSKA (reference sequence). The CDR3 sequence is 14 residues long. The CDR3 sequence: CSALRGRGTDTQYF. The CDR3 coding sequence is TGCAGTGCTTTGCGGGGAAGGGGCACAGATACGCAGTATTTT.